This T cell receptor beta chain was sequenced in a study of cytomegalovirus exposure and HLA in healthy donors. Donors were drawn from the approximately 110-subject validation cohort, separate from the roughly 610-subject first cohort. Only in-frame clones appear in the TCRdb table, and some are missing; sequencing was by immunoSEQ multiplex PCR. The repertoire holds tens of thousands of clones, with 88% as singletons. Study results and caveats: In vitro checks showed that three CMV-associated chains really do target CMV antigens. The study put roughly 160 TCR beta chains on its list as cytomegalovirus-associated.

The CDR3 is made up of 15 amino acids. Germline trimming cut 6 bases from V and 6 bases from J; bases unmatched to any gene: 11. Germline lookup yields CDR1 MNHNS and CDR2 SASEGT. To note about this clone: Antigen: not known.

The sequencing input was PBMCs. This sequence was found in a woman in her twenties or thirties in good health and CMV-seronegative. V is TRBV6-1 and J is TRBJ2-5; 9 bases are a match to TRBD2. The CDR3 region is CASRPSAGGPQTQYF. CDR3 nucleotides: TGTGCCAGCAGACCGTCGGCGGGAGGGCCCCAGACCCAGTACTTC.